A single sample is the source of the 17 T cell receptor beta chains below, sequenced in a study of early T cells in non-severe SARS-CoV-2 infection. MiXCR, applied by TCRdb to the 5' RACE reads, yields one record per CDR3 protein. The sample consists of around 77,000 distinct CDR3 sequences, 12% of them appearing once. The specimen was whole blood, collected at baseline. The receptors here all came from an adult who was a healthcare worker with PCR-confirmed SARS-CoV-2 infection or an uninfected control (not recorded which). The donor label of this sample is uncertain.

The chain has TRBV3-1 and TRBJ1-1, with TRBD1 identical over 7 bases. Germline assignment: CDR1 LGHDT and CDR2 YNNKEL (reference sequence). The CDR3 length is 15 residues. Trimming removed 1 base from V and 4 bases from J; junction bases left unmatched: 6. The CDR3 is CASSQGRGQITEAFF. Here the CDR3 DNA reads TGTGCCAGCAGCCAAGGGAGGGGGCAAATCACTGAAGCTTTCTTT.

This clonotype has more than one count but fewer than ten. The chain couples TRBV20-1 to TRBJ2-7, with a tentative D call TRBD2 (5 bases). The germline V and J ends were trimmed by 5 bases and 0 bases, with 20 bases remaining between them. Germline V CDR1 and CDR2: DFQATT, SNEGSKA (reference sequence). The CDR3 contains 16 residues. The CDR3 region is CSAEGSGKGFSYEQYF. Here the CDR3 DNA reads TGCAGTGCTGAGGGCTCGGGGAAGGGATTCTCCTACGAGCAGTACTTC.

This clonotype was counted ten times or more. The chain is built from TRBV11-2 and TRBJ2-7, with a possible D match to TRBD1 (6 bases). Germline CDR1 SGHAT, CDR2 FQNNGV. Trimming cost V 3 bases and J 3 bases, with 15 bases left between them. The CDR3 totals 15 residues. The CDR3 region has the DNA TGTGCCAGCAGCTTTTCCGGGACACAAAGCTACGAGCAGTACTTC. Its protein product is CASSFSGTQSYEQYF.

This clonotype has ten or more counts. The chain couples TRBV4-1 to TRBJ1-5; D gene ambiguous. The germline V gene has CDR1 MGHRA and CDR2 YSYEKL. The V and J ends lost 3 bases and 6 bases respectively, with 9 bases between them. The CDR3 runs to 13 residues. The CDR3 loop reads CASSQAIGQPQHF. In nucleotides, the CDR3 is TGCGCCAGCAGCCAGGCTATAGGTCAGCCCCAGCATTTT.

V is TRBV20-1 and J is TRBJ2-7, with D possibly matching TRBD1 (6 bases). Germline lookup yields CDR1 DFQATT and CDR2 SNEGSKA (reference sequence). The CDR3 has 14 residues. Trimming shortened V by 6 bases and J by 6 bases, and 21 bases separated the two germline ends. The CDR3 protein is CSAARTVESPEQYF. Here the CDR3 DNA reads TGCAGTGCAGCTCGGACAGTTGAGTCCCCCGAGCAGTACTTC.

This clonotype was seen repeatedly, ten times or more. The rearrangement uses TRBV6-4 and TRBJ1-1, with a possible D match to TRBD1 (6 bases). Germline loops: CDR1 MRHNA, CDR2 SNTAGT. V was shortened by 0 bases and J by 5 bases, with 7 bases between the two germline ends. CDR3 length: 13 amino acids. CDR3 DNA: TGTGCCAGCAGTGACTCTCAGGGGACTGAAGCTTTCTTT. Translating it yields CASSDSQGTEAFF.

This clonotype has at least ten counts. The chain couples TRBV2 to TRBJ1-2; 7 positions match TRBD1. Germline CDR1 is SNHLY and CDR2 is FYNNEI. The CDR3 sequence is 14 residues long. The CDR3 protein is CARGGRDLLYGYTF. CDR3 bases: TGTGCTCGAGGGGGCAGGGACCTCCTCTATGGCTACACCTTC.

The chain combines TRBV6-2 or TRBV6-3 with TRBJ2-2, with D uncertain. The CDR3 has 15 amino acids. Looked up from germline, CDR1 is MNHEY and CDR2 is SVGEGT. V gave up 7 bases and J gave up 0 bases, with 12 bases separating them. In DNA form, the CDR3 reads TGTGCCAGCACCCTCCGGGCCGCGAACACCGGGGAGCTGTTTTTT. Translation gives CASTLRAANTGELFF.

This clonotype was seen a handful of times. The rearrangement joins TRBV7-7 to TRBJ2-3, with TRBD2 matching 10 bases. V was clipped by 6 bases and J by 4 bases; unmatched bases: 4. This CDR3 spans 14 amino acids. The germline CDR1 and CDR2 sequences are SSHAT and FNYEAQ (reference sequence). The CDR3, as DNA: TGTGCCAGCAGTCCCGGGACTAGCGCAGATACGCAGTATTTT. This translates into CASSPGTSADTQYF.

The genes are TRBV18 and TRBJ2-5; TRBD2 matches at 8 bases. The CDR3 sequence is 16 residues long. Germline V gene sequence: CDR1 KGHSH, CDR2 LQKENI. J gave up 1 base and V 2 bases, and 6 bases lay outside the gene matches. The CDR3 DNA sequence: TGTGCCAGCTCACCAAGGGTAGCGGGGTTCCAAGAGACCCAGTACTTC. This gives the protein CASSPRVAGFQETQYF.

This clonotype was counted a few times. The chain is built from TRBV20-1 and TRBJ2-3; 7 bases line up with TRBD1. The V gene end was trimmed by 0 bases and the J gene end by 3 bases; junction bases not matched to a gene: 6. This CDR3 has 15 residues. Germline values: CDR1 DFQATT, CDR2 SNEGSKA (reference sequence). The CDR3 loop is CSARDPGGVTDTQYF. Here the CDR3 DNA reads TGCAGTGCTAGAGATCCAGGGGGAGTGACAGATACGCAGTATTTT.

This clonotype was picked up many times. The J gene is TRBJ2-1, the V gene TRBV12-3 or TRBV12-4; D possibly corresponds to TRBD2 (6 bases). The CDR3 covers 14 residues. Trimming pared 7 bases from V and 3 bases from J, leaving 13 bases between. CDR3 region: CASTLRRDYNEQFF. The CDR3 DNA reads as TGTGCCAGCACCCTGAGGAGGGACTACAATGAGCAGTTCTTC.

This clonotype was seen a handful of times. The V gene is TRBV5-1, the J gene TRBJ2-1; D perhaps matches TRBD2 (6 bases). Trimming took off 0 bases at V and 6 bases at J, with 10 bases between the two ends. The CDR3 is 14 residues long. CDR1 SGHRS and CDR2 YFSETQ come from the germline V gene. In DNA form, the CDR3 reads TGCGCCAGCAGCTTGGCTACTAGCAGCAATGAGCAGTTCTTC. Encoded protein: CASSLATSSNEQFF.

The V call is TRBV3-1, the J call TRBJ2-7, with D unresolved. The germline V gene encodes CDR1 LGHDT and CDR2 YNNKEL (reference sequence). V was shortened by 1 base and J by 2 bases, with 3 bases between the two germline ends. This CDR3 has 12 residues. DNA of the CDR3: TGTGCCAGCAGCCAAGTCACCTACGAGCAGTACTTC. Translation: CASSQVTYEQYF.

The table lists this clonotype with many counts. CDR3: CATSRDLVGAGYEQYF. In DNA form, the CDR3 reads TGTGCCACCAGCAGAGATCTTGTAGGGGCGGGATACGAGCAGTACTTC. The chain has TRBV15 and TRBJ2-7; D perhaps matches TRBD2 (6 bases). The CDR3 is made up of 16 amino acids. Germline V gene lookup returns CDR1 LNHNV and CDR2 YYDKDF (reference sequence). Trimming took 0 bases from V and 4 from J, leaving 16 bases between them.

The V gene is TRBV11-2, the J gene TRBJ2-7; 8 bases match TRBD1. Trimming at V came to 7 bases and at J to 0 bases, leaving 8 bases not matched to a gene. Germline V CDR1 and CDR2: SGHAT, FQNNGV. The CDR3 runs to 15 residues. CDR3 DNA: TGTGCCAGCAACAGGGGGGACTTAAGCTCCTACGAGCAGTACTTC. It specifies CASNRGDLSSYEQYF. Complete variable domain (other parts from reference TRBV11-2 and TRBJ2-7): EAGVAQSPRYKIIEKRQSVAFWCNPISGHATLYWYQQILGQGPKLLIQFQNNGVVDDSQLPKDRFSAERLKGVDSTLKIQPAKLEDSAVYLCASNRGDLSSYEQYFGPGTRLTVT.

This clonotype was detected a few times. The chain links TRBV20-1 to TRBJ1-2, with 9 bases fitting TRBD1. V dropped 6 bases and J dropped 5; count of bases not matched to a gene: 19. This CDR3 is built from 17 residues. Germline V CDR1 and CDR2: DFQATT, SNEGSKA (reference sequence). Here the CDR3 DNA reads TGCAGTGCAGTGGGACAGGGCCACGGTACGGCACTTTATGGCTACACCTTC. The encoded protein is CSAVGQGHGTALYGYTF.